The TCR beta chain described here comes from a study of CD8 T cells in ankylosing spondylitis. General study results and limits: Clones linked to disease were reported to show significant enrichment in matched ankylosing spondylitis synovial fluid. Reports of some motif variants in reactive arthritis synovial fluid and blood predate this one.

This CDR3 has 18 amino acids. The germline CDR1 and CDR2 sequences are SGHDN and FVKESK. Germline trimming cut 4 bases from V and 0 bases from J; bases unmatched to any gene: 10. TCRdb reprocessed the 5' RACE reads with MiXCR, giving one entry per CDR3 protein. The sample contains approximately 200,000 distinct CDR3 sequences, around 13% of which appear only once. This clonotype turned up a few times. Its antigen is not known. Material for sequencing was blood, either unsorted or a sorted T cell fraction (not recorded which). The chain employs TRBV14 and TRBJ2-3, with TRBD2 identical over 10 bases. The TCR originated in a male donor with ankylosing spondylitis or in good health (not recorded which). The CDR3 spells CASSPGLADPFSTDTQYF. CDR3 DNA: TGTGCCAGCAGCCCCGGACTAGCGGATCCGTTTAGCACAGATACGCAGTATTTT.